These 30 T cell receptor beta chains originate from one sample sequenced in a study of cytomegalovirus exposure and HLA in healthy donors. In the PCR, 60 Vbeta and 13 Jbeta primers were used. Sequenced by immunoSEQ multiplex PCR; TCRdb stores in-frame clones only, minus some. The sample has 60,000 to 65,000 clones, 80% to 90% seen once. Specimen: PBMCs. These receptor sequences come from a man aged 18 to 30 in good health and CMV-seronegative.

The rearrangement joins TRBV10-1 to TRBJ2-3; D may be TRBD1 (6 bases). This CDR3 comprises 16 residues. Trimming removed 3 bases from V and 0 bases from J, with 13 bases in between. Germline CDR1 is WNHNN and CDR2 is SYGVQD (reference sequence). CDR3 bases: TGCGCCAGCAGTGATGGGGACATTTTTAGCACAGATACGCAGTATTTT. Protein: CASSDGDIFSTDTQYF.

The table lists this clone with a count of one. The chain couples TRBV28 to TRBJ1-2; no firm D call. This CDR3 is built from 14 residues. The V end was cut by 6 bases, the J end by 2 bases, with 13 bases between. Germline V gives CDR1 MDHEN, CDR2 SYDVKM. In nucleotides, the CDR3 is TGTGCCAGCAGGGAACCCCCGGGGAACTATGGCTACACCTTC. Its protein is CASREPPGNYGYTF.

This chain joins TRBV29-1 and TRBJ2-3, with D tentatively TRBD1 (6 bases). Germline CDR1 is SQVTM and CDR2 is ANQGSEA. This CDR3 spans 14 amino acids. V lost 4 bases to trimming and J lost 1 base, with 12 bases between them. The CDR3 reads CSVAVGAGTDTQYF. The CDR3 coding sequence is TGCAGCGTTGCGGTGGGGGCGGGCACAGATACGCAGTATTTT.

CDR3: CSVSTGNYGYTF. The CDR3 DNA reads as TGCAGCGTATCGACAGGGAACTATGGCTACACCTTC. The chain is built from TRBV29-1 and TRBJ1-2; 7 bases map to TRBD1. This CDR3 region has 12 residues. The J segment lost 2 bases and the V segment lost 6 bases, leaving 3 bases of the junction unmatched. In germline, CDR1 is SQVTM, CDR2 ANQGSEA.

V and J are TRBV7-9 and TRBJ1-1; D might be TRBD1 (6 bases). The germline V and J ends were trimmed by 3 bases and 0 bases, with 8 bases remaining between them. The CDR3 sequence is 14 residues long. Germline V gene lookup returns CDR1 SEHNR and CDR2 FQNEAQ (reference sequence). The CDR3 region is CASSFRQVNTEAFF. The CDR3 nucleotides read TGTGCCAGCAGCTTCCGACAGGTGAACACTGAAGCTTTCTTT.

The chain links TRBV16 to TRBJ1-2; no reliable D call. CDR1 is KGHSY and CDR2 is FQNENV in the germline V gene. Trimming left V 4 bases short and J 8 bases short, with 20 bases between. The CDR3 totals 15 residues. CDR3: CASSLGGLRAQGYTF. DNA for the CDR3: TGTGCCAGCAGCCTAGGAGGCCTCCGGGCCCAAGGCTACACCTTC.

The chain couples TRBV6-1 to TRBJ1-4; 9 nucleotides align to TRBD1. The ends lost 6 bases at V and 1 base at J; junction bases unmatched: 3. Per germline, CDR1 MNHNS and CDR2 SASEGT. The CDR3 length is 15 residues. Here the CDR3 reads CASRDRGETNEKLFF. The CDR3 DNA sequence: TGTGCCAGCAGGGACAGGGGAGAAACTAATGAAAAACTGTTTTTT.

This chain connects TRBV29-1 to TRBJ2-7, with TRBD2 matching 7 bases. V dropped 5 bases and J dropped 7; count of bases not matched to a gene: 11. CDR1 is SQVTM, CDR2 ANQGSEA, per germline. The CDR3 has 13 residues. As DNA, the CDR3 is TGCAGCGTTCGGGACGGGGGGTCAGGAGAGCAGTACTTC. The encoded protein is CSVRDGGSGEQYF.

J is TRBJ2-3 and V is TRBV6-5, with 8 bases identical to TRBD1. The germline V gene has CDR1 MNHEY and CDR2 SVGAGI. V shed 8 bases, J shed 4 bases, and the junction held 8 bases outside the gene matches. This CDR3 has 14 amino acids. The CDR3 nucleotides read TGTGCCAGCCTACCCGGACAGGGAGCAGATACGCAGTATTTT. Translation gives CASLPGQGADTQYF.

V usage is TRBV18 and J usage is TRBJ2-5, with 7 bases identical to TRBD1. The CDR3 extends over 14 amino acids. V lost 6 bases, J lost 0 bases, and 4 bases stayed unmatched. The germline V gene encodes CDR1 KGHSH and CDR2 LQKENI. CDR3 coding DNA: TGTGCCAGCTCGCCCGGGACAGACCAAGAGACCCAGTACTTC. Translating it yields CASSPGTDQETQYF.

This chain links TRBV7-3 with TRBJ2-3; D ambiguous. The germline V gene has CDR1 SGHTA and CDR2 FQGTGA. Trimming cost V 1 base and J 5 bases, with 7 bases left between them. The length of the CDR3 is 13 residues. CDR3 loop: CASSLSGLDTQYF. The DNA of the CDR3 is TGTGCCAGCAGCTTAAGTGGCCTAGATACGCAGTATTTT.

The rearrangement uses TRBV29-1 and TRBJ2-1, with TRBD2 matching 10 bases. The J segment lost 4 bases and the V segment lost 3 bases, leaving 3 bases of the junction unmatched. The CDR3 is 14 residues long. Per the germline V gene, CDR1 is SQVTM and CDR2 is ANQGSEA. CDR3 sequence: CSVDGLAEYNEQFF. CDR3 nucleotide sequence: TGCAGCGTTGATGGACTAGCGGAATACAATGAGCAGTTCTTC.

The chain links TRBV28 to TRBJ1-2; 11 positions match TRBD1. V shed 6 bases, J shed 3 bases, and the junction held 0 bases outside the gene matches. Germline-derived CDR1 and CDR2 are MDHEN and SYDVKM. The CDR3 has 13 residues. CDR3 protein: CASRGQGDYGYTF. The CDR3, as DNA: TGTGCCAGCAGGGGACAGGGGGACTATGGCTACACCTTC.

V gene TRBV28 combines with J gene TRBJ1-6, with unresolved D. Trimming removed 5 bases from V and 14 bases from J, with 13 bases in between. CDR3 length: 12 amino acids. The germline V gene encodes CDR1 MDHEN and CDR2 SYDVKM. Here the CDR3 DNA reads TGTGCCAGCAGTGCGGTTACGAGGACCCTCCACTTT. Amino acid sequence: CASSAVTRTLHF. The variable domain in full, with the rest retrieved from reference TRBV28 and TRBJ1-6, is DVKVTQSSRYLVKRTGEKVFLECVQDMDHENMFWYRQDPGLGLRLIYFSYDVKMKEKGDIPEGYSVSREKKERFSLILESASTNQTSMYLCASSAVTRTLHFGNGTRLTVT.

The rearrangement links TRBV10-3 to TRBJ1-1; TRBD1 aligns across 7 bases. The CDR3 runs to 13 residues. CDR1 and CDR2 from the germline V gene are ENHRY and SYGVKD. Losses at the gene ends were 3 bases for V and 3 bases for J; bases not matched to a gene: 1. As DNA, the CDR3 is TGTGCCATCAGTGATCAGGGGGACACTGAAGCTTTCTTT. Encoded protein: CAISDQGDTEAFF.

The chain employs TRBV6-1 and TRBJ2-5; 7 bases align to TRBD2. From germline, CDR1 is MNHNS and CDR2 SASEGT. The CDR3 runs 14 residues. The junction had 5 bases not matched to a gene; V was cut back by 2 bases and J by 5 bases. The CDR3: CASSEPQGGETQYF. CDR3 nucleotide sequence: TGTGCCAGCAGTGAACCGCAGGGAGGGGAGACCCAGTACTTC.

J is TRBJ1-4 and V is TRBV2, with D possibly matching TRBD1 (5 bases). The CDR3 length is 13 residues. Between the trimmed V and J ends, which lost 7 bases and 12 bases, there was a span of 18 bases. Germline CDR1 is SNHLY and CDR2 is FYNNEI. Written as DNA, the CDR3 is TGTGCCAGCACAGGGCAGGGTCCTGGGGAACTGTTTTTT. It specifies CASTGQGPGELFF.

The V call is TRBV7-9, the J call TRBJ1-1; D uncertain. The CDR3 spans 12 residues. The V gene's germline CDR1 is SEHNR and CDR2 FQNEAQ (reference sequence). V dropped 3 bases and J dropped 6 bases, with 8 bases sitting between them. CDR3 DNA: TGTGCCAGCAGCTTCATCGGGGCTGAAGCTTTCTTT. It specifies CASSFIGAEAFF.

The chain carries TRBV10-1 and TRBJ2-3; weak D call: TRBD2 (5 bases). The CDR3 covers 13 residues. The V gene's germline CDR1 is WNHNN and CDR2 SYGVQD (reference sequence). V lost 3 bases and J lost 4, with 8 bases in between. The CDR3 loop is CASSESSSDTQYF. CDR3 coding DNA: TGCGCCAGCAGTGAATCTAGCTCAGATACGCAGTATTTT.

Written as DNA, the CDR3 is TGTGCCAGTAGGGAAGGGGGGGGGACTAGCACAGATACGCAGTATTTT. It encodes CASREGGGTSTDTQYF. The chain links TRBV19 to TRBJ2-3, with a weak D call TRBD2 (7 bases). Germline CDR1 reads LNHDA; CDR2 reads SQIVND (reference sequence). The V end lost 6 bases, the J end lost 0 bases, and 16 bases lay between the germline ends. CDR3 length: 16 residues.

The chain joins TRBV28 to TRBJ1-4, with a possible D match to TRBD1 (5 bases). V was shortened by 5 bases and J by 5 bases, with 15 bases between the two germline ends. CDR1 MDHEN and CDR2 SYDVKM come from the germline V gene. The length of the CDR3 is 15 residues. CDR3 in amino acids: CASSPWTQWNEKLFF. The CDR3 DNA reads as TGTGCCAGCAGTCCGTGGACACAGTGGAATGAAAAACTGTTTTTT.

The CDR3 DNA reads as TGCAGCGTCTTTAACCGGGACAGGACCTACGAGCAGTACTTC. Its translation is CSVFNRDRTYEQYF. This chain joins TRBV29-1 and TRBJ2-7; 8 bases fit TRBD1. Unmatched junction bases numbered 9, after V lost 6 bases and J lost 2 bases. Germline lookup yields CDR1 SQVTM and CDR2 ANQGSEA. This CDR3 has 14 amino acids.

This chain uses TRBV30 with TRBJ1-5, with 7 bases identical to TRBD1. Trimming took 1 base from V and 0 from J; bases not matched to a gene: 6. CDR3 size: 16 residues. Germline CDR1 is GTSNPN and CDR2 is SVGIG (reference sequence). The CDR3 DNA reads TGTGCCTGGAGTGCCACGGACAGGTATAGCAATCAGCCCCAGCATTTT. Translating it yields CAWSATDRYSNQPQHF. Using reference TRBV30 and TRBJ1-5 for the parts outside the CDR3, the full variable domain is SQTIHQWPATLVQPVGSPLSLECTVEGTSNPNLYWYRQAAGRGLQLLFYSVGIGQISSEVPQNLSASRPQDRQFILSSKKLLLSDSGFYLCAWSATDRYSNQPQHFGDGTRLSIL.

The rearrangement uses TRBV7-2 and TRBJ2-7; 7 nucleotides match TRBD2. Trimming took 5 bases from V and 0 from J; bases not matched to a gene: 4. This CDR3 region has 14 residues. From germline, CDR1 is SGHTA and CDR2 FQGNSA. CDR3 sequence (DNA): TGTGCCAGCAGCCCGTGGGGGGGCTCCTACGAGCAGTACTTC. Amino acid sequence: CASSPWGGSYEQYF.

In DNA, the CDR3 is TGTGCCAGCAGCACATACAGGGGGAACTATGGCTACACCTTC. Protein: CASSTYRGNYGYTF. The chain joins TRBV11-2 to TRBJ1-2, with TRBD1 matching 8 bases. The junction had 4 bases not matched to a gene; V was cut back by 5 bases and J by 2 bases. CDR3 length equals 14 residues. Germline CDR1 reads SGHAT; CDR2 reads FQNNGV.

CDR3 nucleotide sequence: TGTGCCAGCAGCCGCTCTTCGGGGGTCACCGGGGAGCTGTTTTTT. Its protein product is CASSRSSGVTGELFF. The chain uses TRBV4-2 and TRBJ2-2; possible D gene TRBD2, 6 bases. Trimming took 4 bases from V and 4 from J, leaving 13 bases between them. CDR3 length: 15 amino acids. The germline gives CDR1 LGHNA, CDR2 YNFKEQ.

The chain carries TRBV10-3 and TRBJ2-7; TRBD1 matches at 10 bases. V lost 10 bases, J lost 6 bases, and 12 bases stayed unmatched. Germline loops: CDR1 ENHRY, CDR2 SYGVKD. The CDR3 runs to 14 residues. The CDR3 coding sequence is TGTGCCAGCAAGGGACAGGGGACGAGTTCCGAGCAGTACTTC. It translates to CASKGQGTSSEQYF.

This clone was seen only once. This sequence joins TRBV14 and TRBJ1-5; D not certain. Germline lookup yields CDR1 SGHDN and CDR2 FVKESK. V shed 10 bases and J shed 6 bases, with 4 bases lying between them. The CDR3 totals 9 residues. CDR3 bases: TGTGCCACGTGTCAGCCCCAGCATTTT. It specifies CATCQPQHF.

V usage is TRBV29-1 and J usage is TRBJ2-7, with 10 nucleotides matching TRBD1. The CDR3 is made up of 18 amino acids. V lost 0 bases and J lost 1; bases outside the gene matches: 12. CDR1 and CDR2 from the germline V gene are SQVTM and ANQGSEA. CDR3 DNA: TGCAGCGTTGAAGATCCCTCGGGACAGGGGAACCCTTCCTACGAGCAGTACTTC. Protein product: CSVEDPSGQGNPSYEQYF.

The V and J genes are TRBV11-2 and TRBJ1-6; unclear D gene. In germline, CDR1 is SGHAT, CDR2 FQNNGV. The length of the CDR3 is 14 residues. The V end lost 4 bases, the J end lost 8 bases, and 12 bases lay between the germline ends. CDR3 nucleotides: TGTGCCAGCAGCTACCGCCCGGGAGATTCACCCCTCCACTTT. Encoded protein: CASSYRPGDSPLHF.